This T cell receptor beta chain came from a study of blood T cell repertoires in COVID-19. Adults between about 18 and 95 years of age took part from approximately 24 US areas. Participant reports of clinical history set cohort assignment. Using immunoSEQ multiplex PCR, the repertoire was profiled, and TCRdb retains in-frame clones only, with some absent. There are 350,000 or so clones in the sample; 80% to 90% occur only once, and about 4% lies in the top ten. V lost 3 bases to trimming and J lost 4 bases; unmatched junction nucleotides: 7. CDR3 length: 16 residues. The germline gives CDR1 LNHDA, CDR2 SQIVND (reference sequence).

This sequence originates from a woman between 40 and 50 years old with acute COVID-19. The chain recombines TRBV19 with TRBJ1-4, with 8 bases that match TRBD1. Specimen: PBMCs or T cells enriched from blood (not recorded which). The CDR3 loop is CASSMDRATNNEKLFF. DNA for the CDR3: TGTGCCAGTAGTATGGACAGGGCCACAAATAATGAAAAACTGTTTTTT.